This T cell receptor (beta chain) was sequenced in a study of T cell repertoires in cytomegalovirus infection. Study as a whole: Recently described HLA-C-restricted plus well-studied HLA-B-restricted CMV epitopes were used. In public TCR beta signatures, there were indications of both CMV infection and matching HLA type. Findings and caveats of the study: HLA-C-restricted CMV clonotypes gave the most frequent clonotype in two of eight donors. Carriers of CMV plus the relevant HLA were identified by cumulative public TCR beta family frequency.

TCRdb itself ran the reads through MiXCR, one entry per CDR3 protein. The sample carries about 140,000 distinct CDR3 sequences, around 32% recorded once. Concerning this clonotype itself: Antigen unknown.

Germline V gene lookup returns CDR1 DFQATT and CDR2 SNEGSKA (reference sequence). The ends were cut back, 1 base at V and 0 bases at J, with 7 bases in the middle. This CDR3 contains 13 residues. The chain carries TRBV20-1 and TRBJ2-7; no firm D call. The TCR sequence derives from a human donor in good health (CMV status not recorded). Some clones in this sample may be carry-over from other donors' samples. The sample consisted of CD8+ T cells from cultured PBMCs, taken from culture after CMV antigen stimulation. The CDR3 DNA is TGCAGTGCTAGAGGGGTGAACTCCTACGAGCAGTACTTC. As protein: CSARGVNSYEQYF.